This record looks at one TCR beta chain sequence and its context. The antigen is not known. The PCR used 60 Vbeta and 13 Jbeta primers. Clones were read by immunoSEQ multiplex PCR, and TCRdb kept only the in-frame ones, dropping some. The sample yields about 130,000 clones, of which the top ten take up under 3.5%. The data belong to a study of cytomegalovirus exposure and HLA in healthy donors. Whole-study results and caveats: Most TCR beta V segments were productive about 87% or about 30% of the time in an earlier analysis. The majority of TCR sequences were rare, yet some public TCRs appeared in many donors.

There are 13 residues in the CDR3. The germline V gene has CDR1 MDHEN and CDR2 SYDVKM. Trimming pared 7 bases from V and 4 bases from J, leaving 13 bases between. The source material was PBMCs. The sequence was obtained from a man younger than 45 in good health and CMV-seronegative. The J gene is TRBJ1-1, the V gene TRBV28; D is unresolved. In nucleotides, the CDR3 is TGTGCCAGCAATCGGGGTGGGGTCACTGAAGCTTTCTTT. Protein: CASNRGGVTEAFF.